The next 28 T cell receptor beta chains were all read from a single sample in a study of cytomegalovirus exposure and HLA in healthy donors. It was with 60 Vbeta and 13 Jbeta primers that the PCR ran. The protocol was immunoSEQ multiplex PCR, while the TCRdb copy is restricted to in-frame clones and leaves out a portion. The repertoire holds approximately 100,000 clones, with around nine tenths as singletons. Material for sequencing was PBMCs. These receptors all come from a man younger than 45 in good health and CMV-seropositive.

This sequence joins TRBV29-1 and TRBJ2-5; 7 positions match TRBD2. J lost 1 base, V lost 5 bases, and 16 bases had no gene match. Per the germline V gene, CDR1 is SQVTM and CDR2 is ANQGSEA. The CDR3 runs to 17 residues. CDR3 nucleotide sequence: TGCAGCGTTTCCCGGGACTATTTTCCGGCGGGCCAAGAGACCCAGTACTTC. Protein sequence: CSVSRDYFPAGQETQYF. The entire variable domain, with the rest obtained from reference TRBV29-1 and TRBJ2-5, is as follows: SAVISQKPSRDICQRGTSLTIQCQVDSQVTMMFWYRQQPGQSLTLIATANQGSEATYESGFVIDKFPISRPNLTFSTLTVSNMSPEDSSIYLCSVSRDYFPAGQETQYFGPGTRLLVL.

The V call is TRBV5-1, the J call TRBJ1-4; D is unresolved. CDR1 SGHRS and CDR2 YFSETQ come from the germline V gene. CDR3 length equals 14 residues. Deletions cut 1 base from V and 8 bases from J, with 12 bases between. CDR3 region: CASSLSSGWEKLFF. The DNA for the CDR3 is TGCGCCAGCAGCTTGTCATCAGGTTGGGAAAAACTGTTTTTT.

The V call is TRBV4-1, the J call TRBJ2-7; 9 bases map to TRBD1. The V gene's germline CDR1 is MGHRA and CDR2 YSYEKL. The CDR3 consists of 14 residues. V shed 5 bases and J 6 bases; nucleotides not matched to a gene: 8. DNA for the CDR3: TGCGCCAGCAGCGACCCGGGACAGGGCCCCGAGCAGTACTTC. Protein: CASSDPGQGPEQYF.

The chain recombines TRBV7-6 with TRBJ1-1; 7 nucleotides agree with TRBD1. With V trimmed by 1 base and J by 1 base, 3 bases remained unmatched. CDR1 and CDR2 from the germline V gene are SGHVS and FNYEAQ. The CDR3 is made up of 15 amino acids. CDR3 region: CASSLGTGKNTEAFF. CDR3 coding DNA: TGTGCCAGCAGCTTAGGGACAGGAAAGAACACTGAAGCTTTCTTT.

The CDR3 is CASRPSGGEDTDTQYF. CDR3 DNA sequence: TGTGCCAGCAGACCTAGCGGGGGAGAGGACACAGATACGCAGTATTTT. The chain couples TRBV28 to TRBJ2-3; TRBD2 aligns across 10 bases. CDR1 and CDR2 from the germline V gene are MDHEN and SYDVKM. The CDR3 has 16 residues. J lost 2 bases, V lost 6 bases, and 8 bases had no gene match.

This clone has a handful of counts. The V call is TRBV28, the J call TRBJ1-5; the D gene is possibly TRBD1 (6 bases). The CDR3 runs 15 residues. Germline CDR1 MDHEN, CDR2 SYDVKM. V lost 7 bases and J lost 5, with 18 bases in between. The CDR3 loop is CASTLLGGAYQPQHF. The CDR3 nucleotides read TGTGCCAGCACTCTATTGGGGGGGGCTTATCAGCCCCAGCATTTT. Full variable domain (remainder filled in from reference TRBV28 and TRBJ1-5): DVKVTQSSRYLVKRTGEKVFLECVQDMDHENMFWYRQDPGLGLRLIYFSYDVKMKEKGDIPEGYSVSREKKERFSLILESASTNQTSMYLCASTLLGGAYQPQHFGDGTRLSIL.

The chain couples TRBV7-8 to TRBJ2-1; D ambiguous. The CDR3 is 15 residues long. Germline CDR1 is SGHVS and CDR2 is FQNEAQ. V was clipped by 6 bases and J by 0 bases, with 12 bases between them. CDR3 bases: TGTGCCAGCAGACTGAGCGCCAACTCCTACAATGAGCAGTTCTTC. Protein sequence: CASRLSANSYNEQFF.

The chain couples TRBV5-1 to TRBJ2-2; no firm D call. Per the germline V gene, CDR1 is SGHRS and CDR2 is YFSETQ. Trimming removed 6 bases at V and 3 bases at J, with 18 bases between. The CDR3 extends over 16 amino acids. The DNA of the CDR3 is TGCGCCAGCACGCTCCCGAACCTGGCTGACACCGGGGAGCTGTTTTTT. Its translation is CASTLPNLADTGELFF.

The table lists this clone with a count of one. The chain carries TRBV6-1 and TRBJ2-5; the match to TRBD1 covers 8 bases. The V and J ends lost 8 bases and 5 bases, in that order; junction bases with no gene match: 10. The length of the CDR3 is 14 residues. CDR1 is MNHNS and CDR2 is SASEGT in the germline V gene. Here the CDR3 DNA reads TGTGCCAGCGGGGGGACAGGTTCGGAGGAGACCCAGTACTTC. It yields the protein CASGGTGSEETQYF.

A single count supports this clone. At one of its ends the junction is not consistent with the germline gene, which may arise from a read error. This CDR3 reads CASKLAGEYQEAQYF. CDR3 in DNA: TGCGCCAGTAAACTAGCGGGAGAGTACCAAGAGGCCCAGTACTTC. V is TRBV5-1 and J is TRBJ2-5, with 11 positions matching TRBD2. Germline CDR1 SGHRS, CDR2 YFSETQ. CDR3 length: 15 amino acids.

The chain couples TRBV4-1 to TRBJ1-1, with no clear D. The CDR3 length is 12 residues. Germline values: CDR1 MGHRA, CDR2 YSYEKL. Trimming shortened V by 3 bases and J by 2 bases, and 4 bases separated the two germline ends. The CDR3 DNA reads as TGCGCCAGCAGCCAGGCAAACACTGAAGCTTTCTTT. Protein product: CASSQANTEAFF.

About this clone: This sample includes further DNA sequences coding for the same CDR3. J is TRBJ2-7 and V is TRBV10-1; 7 positions match TRBD2. The CDR3 is 14 residues long. CDR1 is WNHNN and CDR2 is SYGVQD in the germline V gene (reference sequence). The J segment lost 1 base and the V segment lost 5 bases, leaving 5 bases of the junction unmatched. The CDR3 protein is CASSSQAGSYEQYF. As DNA, the CDR3 is TGCGCCAGCAGTTCTCAAGCGGGGTCCTACGAGCAGTACTTC.

This clone was observed a few times. This rearrangement joins TRBV28 to TRBJ2-3; D unresolved. In germline, CDR1 is MDHEN, CDR2 SYDVKM. Deletions cut 5 bases from V and 0 bases from J, with 6 bases between. This CDR3 is built from 13 residues. The CDR3 sequence is CASSRVSTDTQYF. CDR3 in DNA: TGTGCCAGCAGTCGCGTTAGCACAGATACGCAGTATTTT.

This sequence joins TRBV5-1 and TRBJ2-7; 8 nucleotides agree with TRBD1. V lost 4 bases to trimming and J lost 3 bases; unmatched junction nucleotides: 9. Germline V gene sequence: CDR1 SGHRS, CDR2 YFSETQ. The CDR3 loop spans 15 amino acids. CDR3 sequence: CASSPTGQARYEQYF. CDR3 coding DNA: TGCGCCAGCAGCCCGACGGGACAGGCCCGCTACGAGCAGTACTTC.

The rearrangement uses TRBV5-8 and TRBJ2-5, with 9 bases lining up with TRBD1. Germline trimming cut 4 bases from V and 5 bases from J; bases unmatched to any gene: 9. CDR1 is SGHTS and CDR2 is YDEGEE in the germline V gene. The CDR3 spans 15 residues. CDR3 DNA sequence: TGTGCCAGCAGCCTCGGGACAGGGCGCCGGGAGACCCAGTACTTC. Translated: CASSLGTGRRETQYF.

This clone was observed once. The chain is built from TRBV9 and TRBJ2-3, with a tentative D call TRBD1 (6 bases). The CDR3 runs 14 residues. Trimming left V 4 bases short and J 1 base short, with 10 bases between. Germline assignment: CDR1 SGDLS and CDR2 YYNGEE. For the CDR3, the DNA is TGTGCCAGCAGCCCGGACAGCCGCACAGATACGCAGTATTTT. Residues: CASSPDSRTDTQYF.

The rearrangement joins TRBV7-9 to TRBJ1-1; D not resolved. The CDR3 has 16 residues. CDR1 and CDR2 from the germline V gene are SEHNR and FQNEAQ (reference sequence). The V gene lost 4 bases and the J gene lost 0 bases, with 15 bases spanning the gap. CDR3 protein: CASSYPSGTMNTEAFF. As DNA, the CDR3 is TGTGCCAGCAGCTACCCCTCGGGTACCATGAACACTGAAGCTTTCTTT.

This chain uses TRBV7-9 with TRBJ2-7, with D perhaps TRBD2 (5 bases). This CDR3 is built from 13 residues. The ends were cut back, 3 bases at V and 3 bases at J, with 9 bases in the middle. CDR1 SEHNR and CDR2 FQNEAQ come from the germline V gene (reference sequence). CDR3 sequence reads: CASSFSRGYEQYF. In DNA, the CDR3 is TGTGCCAGCAGCTTCTCTCGGGGCTACGAGCAGTACTTC.

CDR3 in DNA: TGTGCCAGCAGCTTGGTTTGGACTAGCGGGGGCACAGATACGCAGTATTTT. Translated, it gives CASSLVWTSGGTDTQYF. The chain links TRBV5-6 to TRBJ2-3, with TRBD2 identical over 12 bases. J gave up 1 base and V 0 bases, and 3 bases lay outside the gene matches. This CDR3 has 17 amino acids. Germline V lookup: CDR1 SGHDT, CDR2 YYEEEE.

The chain recombines TRBV7-9 with TRBJ2-1; maybe TRBD1 (7 bases). V lost 5 bases, J lost 1 base, and 12 bases lay in between. CDR3 length: 15 amino acids. CDR1 and CDR2 from the germline V gene are SEHNR and FQNEAQ (reference sequence). CDR3 loop: CASSTTGTSYNEQFF. The CDR3 nucleotides are TGTGCCAGCAGCACGACAGGGACTTCCTACAATGAGCAGTTCTTC.

V usage is TRBV19 and J usage is TRBJ2-5; 7 nucleotides align to TRBD1. Losses at the gene ends were 1 base for V and 3 bases for J; bases not matched to a gene: 2. The CDR3 length is 14 residues. The germline V gene encodes CDR1 LNHDA and CDR2 SQIVND (reference sequence). Here the CDR3 DNA reads TGTGCCAGTAGTATAGGAACAGGGGAAGAGACCCAGTACTTC. The encoded protein is CASSIGTGEETQYF.

J is TRBJ2-1 and V is TRBV5-6; possibly TRBD1 for D (6 bases). There are 14 residues in the CDR3. The germline V gene encodes CDR1 SGHDT and CDR2 YYEEEE. V gave up 2 bases and J gave up 6 bases, with 12 bases separating them. The CDR3 protein is CASSFMQGRNEQFF. DNA for the CDR3: TGTGCCAGCAGCTTCATGCAGGGGCGCAATGAGCAGTTCTTC.

The chain recombines TRBV10-3 with TRBJ1-2, with D perhaps matching TRBD1 (5 bases). This CDR3 contains 13 residues. The V gene's germline CDR1 is ENHRY and CDR2 SYGVKD. V dropped 6 bases and J dropped 2 bases, with 10 bases sitting between them. The CDR3 reads CAISGGGNYGYTF. Here the CDR3 DNA reads TGTGCCATCAGCGGGGGAGGGAACTATGGCTACACCTTC.

The chain recombines TRBV27 with TRBJ2-1, with TRBD1 matching 7 bases. V was clipped by 5 bases and J by 7 bases; unmatched bases: 5. Looked up from germline, CDR1 is MNHEY and CDR2 is SMNVEV (reference sequence). The CDR3 is made up of 13 amino acids. CDR3 DNA: TGTGCCAGCAGTGCCCGACAGGGTAATGAGCAGTTCTTC. Translated, it gives CASSARQGNEQFF.

The chain recombines TRBV14 with TRBJ2-7; D is unclear. V lost 5 bases, J lost 2 bases, and 4 bases lay in between. The germline V gene encodes CDR1 SGHDN and CDR2 FVKESK. There are 11 residues in the CDR3. The CDR3 spells CASSNTYEQYF. The CDR3 region has the DNA TGTGCCAGCAGCAATACCTACGAGCAGTACTTC.

About this clone itself: One base away lies a much larger clone, so this may be a sequencing read error. The J gene is TRBJ1-1, the V gene TRBV6-5; D gene unclear. The V gene lost 1 base and the J gene lost 3 bases, with 9 bases spanning the gap. This CDR3 is built from 14 residues. CDR1 and CDR2 from the germline V gene are MNHEY and SVGAGI. For the CDR3, the DNA is TGTGCCAGCAGTTACTTGAGTAAAGACACTGAAGCTTTCTTT. Amino acid sequence: CASSYLSKDTEAFF.

This chain uses TRBV7-6 with TRBJ2-2; maybe TRBD2 (5 bases). V was trimmed by 4 bases and J by 1 base, leaving 16 bases between them. The CDR3 covers 17 residues. CDR1 is SGHVS, CDR2 FNYEAQ, per germline. CDR3 sequence: CASSSRRTRENTGELFF. The CDR3, as DNA: TGTGCCAGCAGCTCACGTCGGACCCGGGAGAACACCGGGGAGCTGTTTTTT.

Only one count was recorded for this clone. The chain has TRBV7-2 and TRBJ2-5; 7 nucleotides line up with TRBD2. This CDR3 comprises 14 residues. Trimming cost V 5 bases and J 13 bases; bases outside gene matches: 16. CDR1 and CDR2 (germline): SGHTA, FQGNSA. The CDR3 region has the DNA TGTGCCAGCAGCAAAGTAGTTGGGTTGACTAGCTGGTACTTC. Amino acids: CASSKVVGLTSWYF.